The 19 T cell receptor beta chains listed next were all sequenced from one sample in a study of blood T cells in healthy people across ages. Next came a second PCR, run for roughly 6 to 11 cycles, which used a sample-barcoded 5' primer along with a J-beta primer mix. In TCRdb, the 5' RACE reads were re-called with MiXCR into one record per CDR3 protein. This sample has hundreds of thousands of distinct CDR3 sequences, with about 48% found just once. The sample taken for sequencing was blood. The receptors originated from a man aged 30 to 39 in good health.

To note about this clonotype: One junction end does not reproduce the germline sequence, and a read error may be involved. This CDR3 reads CARSQVPGQGYNEQFF. CDR3 DNA sequence: TGCGCCAGAAGCCAAGTACCGGGACAGGGTTACAATGAGCAGTTCTTC. J is TRBJ2-1 and V is TRBV4-1, with TRBD1 identical over 9 bases. The CDR3 is 16 amino acids. The germline gives CDR1 MGHRA, CDR2 YSYEKL.

A word on this clonotype: One end of the junction is discordant with germline, which a read error may explain. The chain is built from TRBV6-5 and TRBJ2-6, with D possibly TRBD1 on 6 matching bases. Germline V gene lookup returns CDR1 MNHEY and CDR2 SVGAGI. This CDR3 has 18 residues. The CDR3 DNA reads TGTGCCAGCAGTTACTCTGACAGGTTCAGGACTGGGGCCAACGTCCCGACTTTC. This encodes CASSYSDRFRTGANVPTF.

This clonotype was counted between two and nine times. The V and J genes are TRBV7-2 and TRBJ2-1, with TRBD2 as a possible D gene (6 bases). The V and J ends lost 1 base and 3 bases respectively, with 10 bases between them. This CDR3 is built from 15 residues. Per germline, CDR1 SGHTA and CDR2 FQGNSA. The CDR3 loop is CASSLVASVYNEQFF. CDR3 bases: TGTGCCAGCAGCTTAGTGGCTAGCGTCTACAATGAGCAGTTCTTC.

This clonotype showed up just a few times. The CDR3 nucleotides are TGCAGTGCTAGGGAGACCTACGAGCAGTACTTC. Translated: CSARETYEQYF. The chain is built from TRBV20-1 and TRBJ2-7; D is ambiguous. V dropped 3 bases and J dropped 2 bases, with 5 bases sitting between them. This CDR3 is built from 11 residues. Germline loops: CDR1 DFQATT, CDR2 SNEGSKA (reference sequence).

The rearrangement uses TRBV7-2 and TRBJ2-5; 10 bases agree with TRBD1. The length of the CDR3 is 15 residues. The J segment lost 11 bases and the V segment lost 4 bases, leaving 13 bases of the junction unmatched. Germline CDR1 reads SGHTA; CDR2 reads FQGNSA. CDR3 residues: CASSSDRGQFNEQYF. DNA of the CDR3: TGTGCCAGCAGCTCAGACAGGGGGCAGTTCAATGAGCAGTACTTC.

The rearrangement links TRBV6-5 to TRBJ2-3, with 16 nucleotides matching TRBD2. V lost 0 bases, J lost 2 bases, and 2 bases stayed unmatched. This CDR3 contains 18 residues. Germline V gene sequence: CDR1 MNHEY, CDR2 SVGAGI. The chain's CDR3 is CASSYSGLAGGFTDTQYF. For the CDR3, the DNA is TGTGCCAGCAGTTACTCGGGACTAGCGGGGGGGTTCACAGATACGCAGTATTTT.

This clonotype came up a few times. This rearrangement joins TRBV11-2 to TRBJ2-7; the D is unclear. Germline lookup yields CDR1 SGHAT and CDR2 FQNNGV. Trimming removed 6 bases from V and 5 bases from J, with 17 bases in between. CDR3 length: 14 residues. CDR3 in DNA: TGTGCCAGCAGTGACCGTTATATAATCGACGAGCAGTACTTC. Translated: CASSDRYIIDEQYF.

The V call is TRBV5-1, the J call TRBJ2-2, with 10 nucleotides matching TRBD2. CDR1 and CDR2 from the germline V gene are SGHRS and YFSETQ. CDR3 length equals 16 residues. Trimming removed 6 bases from V and 4 bases from J; junction bases left unmatched: 9. As DNA, the CDR3 is TGCGCCAGCAACCACAAGCGGGGGGGCCTCACCGGGGAGCTGTTTTTT. Its protein product is CASNHKRGGLTGELFF.

The chain recombines TRBV20-1 with TRBJ2-5, with 9 bases identical to TRBD1. The end of the DNA fits TRBJ2-7 better, so the J call may be wrong. In germline, CDR1 is DFQATT, CDR2 SNEGSKA (reference sequence). The CDR3 is made up of 14 amino acids. CDR3 sequence (DNA): TGCAGTGCTGTCCCCGGGACAGGGACCTACGAGCAGTACTTC. Amino acids: CSAVPGTGTYEQYF.

This clonotype showed up just a few times. The V gene is TRBV5-1, the J gene TRBJ2-5, with D possibly being TRBD1 (6 bases). V lost 0 bases and J lost 1, with 10 bases in between. The length of the CDR3 is 15 residues. Germline CDR1 reads SGHRS; CDR2 reads YFSETQ. The CDR3 loop reads CASSLAGAVQETQYF. The CDR3 nucleotides read TGCGCCAGCAGCTTGGCAGGGGCGGTCCAAGAGACCCAGTACTTC.

This clonotype came up a few times. The chain employs TRBV20-1 and TRBJ2-3; D is ambiguous. Looked up from germline, CDR1 is DFQATT and CDR2 is SNEGSKA (reference sequence). CDR3 size: 11 residues. The germline V and J ends were trimmed by 4 bases and 6 bases, with 8 bases remaining between them. CDR3 sequence: CSAILSDTQYF. The CDR3 DNA sequence: TGCAGTGCTATTCTATCCGATACGCAGTATTTT.

This clonotype was picked up one time. The V and J genes are TRBV5-5 and TRBJ1-4; D gene unclear. Looked up from germline, CDR1 is SGHKS and CDR2 is YYEKEE (reference sequence). The CDR3 has 13 residues. The ends were cut back, 1 base at V and 7 bases at J, with 8 bases in the middle. CDR3 DNA sequence: TGTGCCAGCAGCTTGTATTTCGGTGAAAAACTGTTTTTT. Its protein product is CASSLYFGEKLFF.

DNA for the CDR3: TGTGCCACCAGTGATCCCGGGACAGGTGGCAGGGATACGCAGTATTTT. It encodes CATSDPGTGGRDTQYF. The chain recombines TRBV24-1 with TRBJ2-3, with 8 bases lining up with TRBD1. The length of the CDR3 is 16 residues. Germline values: CDR1 KGHDR, CDR2 SFDVKD. V dropped 3 bases and J dropped 6; count of bases not matched to a gene: 10.

Points on this clonotype: Germline and junction disagree at one end, which may indicate a read error. V is TRBV27 and J is TRBJ2-1; the D is unclear. Germline loops: CDR1 MNHEY, CDR2 SMNVEV (reference sequence). There are 12 residues in the CDR3. DNA of the CDR3: TGTGCCAACAGTTTACTCGGCAATGAGCAGTTCTTC. Protein sequence: CANSLLGNEQFF.

The chain is built from TRBV6-5 and TRBJ2-3; the D gene is possibly TRBD1 (5 bases). This CDR3 is built from 14 residues. Germline V CDR1 and CDR2: MNHEY, SVGAGI. V shed 6 bases and J shed 0 bases, with 10 bases lying between them. The CDR3 bases are TGTGCCAGCAGCCGGACACTTAGCACAGATACGCAGTATTTT. Translating gives CASSRTLSTDTQYF.

The DNA of the CDR3 is TGTGCCAGCAGTCGACCGCCTCAGCCCCAGCATTTT. Translated: CASSRPPQPQHF. The chain carries TRBV2 and TRBJ1-5; no clear D. The CDR3 loop spans 12 amino acids. Trimming took off 5 bases at V and 6 bases at J, with 8 bases between the two ends. CDR1 SNHLY and CDR2 FYNNEI come from the germline V gene.

The chain recombines TRBV6-1 with TRBJ1-2, with 8 bases fitting TRBD1. From germline, CDR1 is MNHNS and CDR2 SASEGT. Trimming cost V 7 bases and J 4 bases; bases outside gene matches: 5. This CDR3 is 13 amino acids long. The CDR3 bases are TGTGCCAGCACCTGGACAGGGAGCTATGGCTACACCTTC. Protein: CASTWTGSYGYTF.

A note on this clonotype: This may be a read error, as it is one base from a much larger clone. The CDR3 is CASSAGQNDEQYF. The CDR3 DNA reads TGTGCCAGCAGCGCGGGACAGAACGACGAGCAGTACTTC. The chain employs TRBV6-6 and TRBJ2-7; D might be TRBD1 (7 bases). The CDR3 runs 13 residues. The V gene lost 6 bases and the J gene lost 5 bases, with 14 bases spanning the gap. Germline V gives CDR1 MNHNY, CDR2 SVGAGI (reference sequence).

This clonotype has only a few counts. This chain links TRBV20-1 with TRBJ2-7; the D gene is possibly TRBD2 (5 bases). Per germline, CDR1 DFQATT and CDR2 SNEGSKA (reference sequence). Trimming cost V 3 bases and J 2 bases, with 11 bases left between them. The CDR3 is 13 amino acids. CDR3 residues: CSASGVSPYEQYF. In nucleotides, the CDR3 is TGCAGTGCTAGCGGGGTGTCGCCCTACGAGCAGTACTTC.